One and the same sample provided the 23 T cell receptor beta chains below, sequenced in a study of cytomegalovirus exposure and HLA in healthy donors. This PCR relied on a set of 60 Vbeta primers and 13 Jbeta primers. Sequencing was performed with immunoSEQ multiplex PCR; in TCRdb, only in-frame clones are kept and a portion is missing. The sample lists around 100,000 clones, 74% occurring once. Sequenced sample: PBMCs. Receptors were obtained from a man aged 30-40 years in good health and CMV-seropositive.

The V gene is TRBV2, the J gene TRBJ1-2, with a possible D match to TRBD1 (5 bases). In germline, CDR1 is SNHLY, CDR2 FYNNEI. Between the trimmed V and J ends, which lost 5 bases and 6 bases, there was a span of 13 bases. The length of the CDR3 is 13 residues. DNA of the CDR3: TGTGCCAGCAGTCGGGTGGGGGAGGATGGCTACACCTTC. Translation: CASSRVGEDGYTF.

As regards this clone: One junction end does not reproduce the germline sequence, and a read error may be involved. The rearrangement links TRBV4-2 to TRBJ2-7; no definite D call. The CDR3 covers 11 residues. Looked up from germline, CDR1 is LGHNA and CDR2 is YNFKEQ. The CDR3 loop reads CASSKDLVQYF. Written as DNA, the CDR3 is TGTGCCAGCAGCAAAGATCTAGTGCAGTACTTC.

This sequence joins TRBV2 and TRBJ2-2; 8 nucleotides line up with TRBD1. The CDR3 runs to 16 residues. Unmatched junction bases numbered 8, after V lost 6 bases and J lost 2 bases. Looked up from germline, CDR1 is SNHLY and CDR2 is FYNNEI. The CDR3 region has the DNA TGTGCCAGCAGGGCCCAGGGGGCGCGTAACACCGGGGAGCTGTTTTTT. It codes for CASRAQGARNTGELFF.

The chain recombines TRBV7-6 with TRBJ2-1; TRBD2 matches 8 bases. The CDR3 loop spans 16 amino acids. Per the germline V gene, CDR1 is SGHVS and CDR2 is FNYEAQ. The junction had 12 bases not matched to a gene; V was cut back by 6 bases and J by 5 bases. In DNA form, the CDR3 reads TGTGCCAGCAGTCCCAACCCCGGGGGGGTAAACAATGAGCAGTTCTTC. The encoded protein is CASSPNPGGVNNEQFF.

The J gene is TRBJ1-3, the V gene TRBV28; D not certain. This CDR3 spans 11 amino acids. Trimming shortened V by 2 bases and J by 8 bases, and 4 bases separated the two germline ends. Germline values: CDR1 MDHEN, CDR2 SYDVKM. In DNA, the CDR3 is TGTGCCAGCAGTTTAGAGGACACCATATATTTT. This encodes CASSLEDTIYF. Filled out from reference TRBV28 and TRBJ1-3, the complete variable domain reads DVKVTQSSRYLVKRTGEKVFLECVQDMDHENMFWYRQDPGLGLRLIYFSYDVKMKEKGDIPEGYSVSREKKERFSLILESASTNQTSMYLCASSLEDTIYFGEGSWLTVV.

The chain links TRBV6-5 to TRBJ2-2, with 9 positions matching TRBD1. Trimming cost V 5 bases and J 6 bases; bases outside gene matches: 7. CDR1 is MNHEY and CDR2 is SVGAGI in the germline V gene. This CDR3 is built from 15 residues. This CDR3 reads CASSTWDRVAGELFF. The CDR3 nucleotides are TGTGCCAGCAGTACCTGGGACAGGGTGGCCGGGGAGCTGTTTTTT.

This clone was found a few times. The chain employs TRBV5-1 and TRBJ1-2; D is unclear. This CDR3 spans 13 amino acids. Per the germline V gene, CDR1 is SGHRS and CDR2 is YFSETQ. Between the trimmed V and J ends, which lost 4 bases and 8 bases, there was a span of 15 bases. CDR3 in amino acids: CASSEDPTGGYTF. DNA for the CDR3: TGCGCCAGCAGCGAGGACCCGACGGGGGGCTACACCTTC.

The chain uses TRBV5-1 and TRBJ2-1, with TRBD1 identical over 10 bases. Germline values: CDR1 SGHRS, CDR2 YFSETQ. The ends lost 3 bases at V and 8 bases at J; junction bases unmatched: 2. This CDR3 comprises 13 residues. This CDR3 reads CASSWTGGYEQFF. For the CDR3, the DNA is TGCGCCAGCAGCTGGACAGGGGGGTATGAGCAGTTCTTC.

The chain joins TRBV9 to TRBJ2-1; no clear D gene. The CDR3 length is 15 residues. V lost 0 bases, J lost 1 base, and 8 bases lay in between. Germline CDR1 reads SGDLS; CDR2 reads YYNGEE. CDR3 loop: CASSVGQDSYNEQFF. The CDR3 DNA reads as TGTGCCAGCAGCGTAGGGCAGGATTCCTACAATGAGCAGTTCTTC.

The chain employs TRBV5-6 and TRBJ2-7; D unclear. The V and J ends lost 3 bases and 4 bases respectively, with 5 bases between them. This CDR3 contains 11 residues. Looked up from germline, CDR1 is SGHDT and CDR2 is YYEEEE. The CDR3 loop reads CASSSYYEQYF. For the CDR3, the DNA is TGTGCCAGCAGCTCGTATTACGAGCAGTACTTC.

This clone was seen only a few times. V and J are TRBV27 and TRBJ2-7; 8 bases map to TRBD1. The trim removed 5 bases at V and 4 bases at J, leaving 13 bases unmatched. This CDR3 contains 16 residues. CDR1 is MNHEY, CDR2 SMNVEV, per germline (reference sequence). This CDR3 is CASSPLKAGGDYEQYF. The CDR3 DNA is TGTGCCAGCAGTCCCCTCAAGGCAGGGGGCGATTACGAGCAGTACTTC.

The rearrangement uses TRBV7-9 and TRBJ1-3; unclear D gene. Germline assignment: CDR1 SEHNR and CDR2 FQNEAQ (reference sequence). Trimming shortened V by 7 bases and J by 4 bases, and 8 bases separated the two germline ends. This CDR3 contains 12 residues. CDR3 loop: CASTGGGNTIYF. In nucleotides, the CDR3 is TGTGCCAGCACCGGCGGGGGAAACACCATATATTTT.

The DNA of the CDR3 is TGTGCCAGCAGCTTAGGGACCGGGACACCCATTCAGTACTTC. Translation: CASSLGTGTPIQYF. The chain has TRBV11-3 and TRBJ2-4, with D possibly TRBD1 on 6 matching bases. The CDR3 has 14 amino acids. Trimming removed 1 base from V and 9 bases from J, with 13 bases in between. CDR1 is SGHNT, CDR2 YENEEA, per germline.

Here the CDR3 DNA reads TGTGCCAGCAGTCTAAACCAAGAGACCCAGTACTTC. The encoded protein is CASSLNQETQYF. The V and J genes are TRBV27 and TRBJ2-5; no firm D call. V was clipped by 5 bases and J by 0 bases, with 4 bases between them. The CDR3 length is 12 residues. The germline V gene has CDR1 MNHEY and CDR2 SMNVEV (reference sequence).

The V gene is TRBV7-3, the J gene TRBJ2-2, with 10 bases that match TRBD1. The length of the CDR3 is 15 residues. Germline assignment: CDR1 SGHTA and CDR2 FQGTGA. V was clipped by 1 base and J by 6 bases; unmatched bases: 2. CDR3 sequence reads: CASSLRQGAAGELFF. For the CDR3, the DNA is TGTGCCAGCAGCTTAAGACAGGGGGCTGCCGGGGAGCTGTTTTTT.

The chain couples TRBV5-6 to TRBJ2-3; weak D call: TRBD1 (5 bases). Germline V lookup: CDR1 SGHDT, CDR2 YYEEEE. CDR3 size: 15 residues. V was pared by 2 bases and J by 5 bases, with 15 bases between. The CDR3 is CASSLFPVQGDTQYF. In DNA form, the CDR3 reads TGTGCCAGCAGCTTATTTCCGGTCCAGGGAGATACGCAGTATTTT.

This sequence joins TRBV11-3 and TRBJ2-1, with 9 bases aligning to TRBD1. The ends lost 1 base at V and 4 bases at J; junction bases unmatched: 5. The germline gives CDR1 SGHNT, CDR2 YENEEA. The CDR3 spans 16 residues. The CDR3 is CASSLAGTGSYNEQFF. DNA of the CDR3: TGTGCCAGCAGCTTAGCAGGGACAGGGAGTTACAATGAGCAGTTCTTC.

Written as DNA, the CDR3 is TGTGCCAGCAGCTCAGGGACAACTTGGACAGATACGCAGTATTTT. Translated: CASSSGTTWTDTQYF. The chain is built from TRBV7-6 and TRBJ2-3; perhaps TRBD1 as D (6 bases). V lost 4 bases, J lost 3 bases, and 14 bases lay in between. CDR3 length: 15 residues. The germline V gene has CDR1 SGHVS and CDR2 FNYEAQ.

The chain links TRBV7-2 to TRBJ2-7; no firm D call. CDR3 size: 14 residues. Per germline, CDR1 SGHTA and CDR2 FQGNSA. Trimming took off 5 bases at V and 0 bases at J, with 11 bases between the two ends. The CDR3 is CASSPLASSYEQYF. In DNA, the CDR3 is TGTGCCAGCAGCCCGCTCGCGAGCTCCTACGAGCAGTACTTC.

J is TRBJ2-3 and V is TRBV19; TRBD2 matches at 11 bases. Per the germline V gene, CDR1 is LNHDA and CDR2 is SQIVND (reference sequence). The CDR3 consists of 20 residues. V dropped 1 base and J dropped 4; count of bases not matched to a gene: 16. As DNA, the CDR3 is TGTGCCAGTAGTATAGCTACTAGCGGGGGCCACCGGGTTACCGCAGATACGCAGTATTTT. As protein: CASSIATSGGHRVTADTQYF.

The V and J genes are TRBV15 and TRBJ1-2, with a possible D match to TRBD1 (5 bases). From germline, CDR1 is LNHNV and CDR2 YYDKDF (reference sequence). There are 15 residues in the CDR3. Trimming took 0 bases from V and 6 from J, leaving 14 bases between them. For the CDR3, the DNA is TGTGCCACCAGCAGAGATTTGTATCAGGGAAATGGCTACACCTTC. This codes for CATSRDLYQGNGYTF.

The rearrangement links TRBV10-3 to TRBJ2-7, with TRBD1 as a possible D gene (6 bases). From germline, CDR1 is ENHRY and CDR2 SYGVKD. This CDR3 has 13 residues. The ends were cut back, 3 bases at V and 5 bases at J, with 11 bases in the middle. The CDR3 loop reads CAISDRGVDEQYF. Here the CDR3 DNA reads TGTGCCATCAGTGACAGGGGAGTGGACGAGCAGTACTTC.

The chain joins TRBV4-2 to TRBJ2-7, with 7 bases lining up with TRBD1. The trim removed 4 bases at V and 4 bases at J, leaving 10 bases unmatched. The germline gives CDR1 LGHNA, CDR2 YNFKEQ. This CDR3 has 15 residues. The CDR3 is CASSLRQGSGYEQYF. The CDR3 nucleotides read TGTGCCAGCAGCCTTCGACAGGGTTCAGGGTACGAGCAGTACTTC.